These 27 T cell receptor beta chains were sequenced from one sample in a study of cytomegalovirus exposure and HLA in healthy donors. The primer mix had 60 Vbeta and 13 Jbeta primers. Profiling relied on immunoSEQ multiplex PCR, and the TCRdb table lists in-frame clones only, not all of them. The data contain some 120,000 clones, around 80% of them singletons. The specimen sequenced was PBMCs. The receptors originated from a female donor in good health and CMV-seronegative.

J is TRBJ2-7 and V is TRBV27; D call uncertain. The germline V gene encodes CDR1 MNHEY and CDR2 SMNVEV (reference sequence). The CDR3 length is 14 residues. V was clipped by 4 bases and J by 2 bases, with 12 bases between them. CDR3 protein: CASSSVGSPYEQYF. In nucleotides, the CDR3 is TGTGCCAGCAGTTCTGTGGGTAGCCCCTACGAGCAGTACTTC.

This chain connects TRBV7-9 to TRBJ1-5; weak D call: TRBD1 (6 bases). This CDR3 has 13 residues. Germline CDR1 SEHNR, CDR2 FQNEAQ (reference sequence). The V gene lost 3 bases and the J gene lost 5 bases, with 8 bases spanning the gap. The chain's CDR3 is CASSFGQYQPQHF. The CDR3 nucleotides read TGTGCCAGCAGCTTTGGACAGTATCAGCCCCAGCATTTT.

V usage is TRBV30 and J usage is TRBJ2-7, with 9 bases matching TRBD2. Germline-derived CDR1 and CDR2 are GTSNPN and SVGIG (reference sequence). The V segment lost 5 bases and the J segment 3 bases; nucleotides outside the gene matches: 11. The CDR3 totals 15 residues. CDR3 in DNA: TGTGCCTGGGGCCCGACGGCGGGAGGGTACTACGAGCAGTACTTC. Its protein product is CAWGPTAGGYYEQYF.

This clone has just a few counts. The chain has TRBV27 and TRBJ2-2, with D possibly TRBD2 on 5 matching bases. The CDR3 runs to 17 residues. V gave up 2 bases and J gave up 2 bases, with 15 bases separating them. From germline, CDR1 is MNHEY and CDR2 SMNVEV (reference sequence). The CDR3, as DNA: TGTGCCAGCAGTTTAGGTTCGGGGTACCCCAACACCGGGGAGCTGTTTTTT. As protein: CASSLGSGYPNTGELFF.

The chain has TRBV19 and TRBJ2-2, with D uncertain. This CDR3 has 12 residues. Trimming cost V 4 bases and J 6 bases, with 6 bases left between them. Germline V gene sequence: CDR1 LNHDA, CDR2 SQIVND (reference sequence). The CDR3 spells CASSTLAGELFF. The CDR3 DNA reads TGTGCCAGTAGTACTTTAGCCGGGGAGCTGTTTTTT.

The chain employs TRBV7-9 and TRBJ2-2; 13 bases align to TRBD2. This CDR3 comprises 17 residues. Germline V gene sequence: CDR1 SEHNR, CDR2 FQNEAQ (reference sequence). V shed 5 bases, J shed 0 bases, and the junction held 3 bases outside the gene matches. The CDR3 DNA reads as TGTGCCAGCAGCCGGGGACTAGCGGGGACGAACACCGGGGAGCTGTTTTTT. It is translated as CASSRGLAGTNTGELFF.

This chain links TRBV11-2 with TRBJ2-2, with 9 bases matching TRBD2. V shed 1 base, J shed 3 bases, and the junction held 3 bases outside the gene matches. The CDR3 consists of 16 residues. Looked up from germline, CDR1 is SGHAT and CDR2 is FQNNGV. CDR3 residues: CASSLVGGRDTGELFF. The CDR3 DNA sequence: TGTGCCAGCAGCTTAGTGGGCGGGAGGGACACCGGGGAGCTGTTTTTT.

A note on this clone: Other DNA sequences in the sample encode the same CDR3. The CDR3 region has the DNA TGCAGCGTTGAAGGGGCAGGGAACTATGGCTACACCTTC. Its translation is CSVEGAGNYGYTF. This chain joins TRBV29-1 and TRBJ1-2, with D possibly being TRBD1 (5 bases). Germline CDR1 is SQVTM and CDR2 is ANQGSEA. The CDR3 loop spans 13 amino acids. The germline V and J ends were trimmed by 1 base and 2 bases, with 8 bases remaining between them.

The chain recombines TRBV10-3 with TRBJ2-1, with TRBD2 matching 16 bases. The V segment lost 5 bases and the J segment 3 bases; nucleotides outside the gene matches: 10. The CDR3 is 19 residues long. The germline CDR1 and CDR2 sequences are ENHRY and SYGVKD. The CDR3 DNA reads TGTGCCATCAGTCCCCGGGGGACTAGCGGGGGGGGAGGCTACAATGAGCAGTTCTTC. Amino acids: CAISPRGTSGGGGYNEQFF.

V and J are TRBV7-8 and TRBJ2-7; 12 nucleotides line up with TRBD2. After removal of 4 bases from V and 5 bases from J, the junction contained 9 bases not matched to a gene. The CDR3 runs 16 residues. Per germline, CDR1 SGHVS and CDR2 FQNEAQ. The CDR3 sequence is CASSYDPGLAGNEQYF. In DNA, the CDR3 is TGTGCCAGCAGCTACGACCCGGGACTAGCGGGTAACGAGCAGTACTTC.

Only one count was recorded for this clone. The V gene is TRBV5-1, the J gene TRBJ1-2; D is perhaps TRBD1 (5 bases). The CDR3 consists of 14 residues. The germline V gene encodes CDR1 SGHRS and CDR2 YFSETQ. Trimming pared 2 bases from V and 7 bases from J, leaving 15 bases between. CDR3 sequence: CASSFQQDGGGYTF. CDR3 nucleotides: TGCGCCAGCAGCTTCCAACAGGACGGTGGTGGCTACACCTTC.

V is TRBV11-2 and J is TRBJ2-3; 7 nucleotides line up with TRBD2. The CDR3 is 15 residues long. In germline, CDR1 is SGHAT, CDR2 FQNNGV. J gave up 8 bases and V 2 bases, and 10 bases lay outside the gene matches. The CDR3: CASSLYGGGVRTQYF. The CDR3 bases are TGTGCCAGCAGCTTATATGGTGGGGGGGTACGTACGCAGTATTTT. The full variable domain, in which reference TRBV11-2 and TRBJ2-3 provide the parts outside the CDR3, is EAGVAQSPRYKIIEKRQSVAFWCNPISGHATLYWYQQILGQGPKLLIQFQNNGVVDDSQLPKDRFSAERLKGVDSTLKIQPAKLEDSAVYLCASSLYGGGVRTQYFGPGTRLTVL.

This clone was detected a few times. In nucleotides, the CDR3 is TGTGCCACCAAAGGGGACAGGGGGCGCGTCGGATCCCCTGAAGCTTTCTTT. Protein sequence: CATKGDRGRVGSPEAFF. The rearrangement joins TRBV28 to TRBJ1-1, with 12 positions matching TRBD1. After removal of 10 bases from V and 6 bases from J, the junction contained 18 bases not matched to a gene. The CDR3 spans 17 residues. CDR1 is MDHEN, CDR2 SYDVKM, per germline.

This rearrangement joins TRBV11-2 to TRBJ2-7, with D unclear. Trimming stripped 5 bases from V and 6 bases from J, with 23 bases between. The CDR3 length is 16 residues. The germline V gene encodes CDR1 SGHAT and CDR2 FQNNGV. The DNA of the CDR3 is TGTGCCAGCAGCCCGGAGACCGCCCCCGTCACGCTCGAGCAGTACTTC. Protein product: CASSPETAPVTLEQYF. The whole variable domain, filled in from reference TRBV11-2 and TRBJ2-7, reads EAGVAQSPRYKIIEKRQSVAFWCNPISGHATLYWYQQILGQGPKLLIQFQNNGVVDDSQLPKDRFSAERLKGVDSTLKIQPAKLEDSAVYLCASSPETAPVTLEQYFGPGTRLTVT.

This chain connects TRBV25-1 to TRBJ2-5; perhaps TRBD1 as D (6 bases). CDR1 and CDR2 (germline): MGHDK, SYGVNS. The CDR3 is 14 amino acids. The V gene lost 7 bases and the J gene lost 5 bases, with 17 bases spanning the gap. The chain's CDR3 is CASTTLNRDETQYF. The CDR3 region has the DNA TGTGCCAGCACTACCCTAAACAGGGATGAGACCCAGTACTTC.

The chain has TRBV7-9 and TRBJ2-7, with 9 bases matching TRBD1. The germline V gene encodes CDR1 SEHNR and CDR2 FQNEAQ (reference sequence). With 5 bases clipped from V and 2 bases from J, the junction kept 1 base outside the gene matches. CDR3 length: 13 residues. The CDR3 DNA follows: TGTGCCAGCAGCAGGGACAGGGCCTACGAGCAGTACTTC. Translated: CASSRDRAYEQYF.

This clone showed up just a few times. This chain joins TRBV5-1 and TRBJ2-1, with D possibly matching TRBD1 (5 bases). The CDR3 runs 14 residues. CDR1 SGHRS and CDR2 YFSETQ come from the germline V gene. Deletions cut 4 bases from V and 6 bases from J, with 14 bases between. The CDR3 DNA reads TGCGCCAGCAGCCCCAGCCAGGGTGCCAATGAGCAGTTCTTC. This sequence encodes CASSPSQGANEQFF.

The CDR3 nucleotides read TGTGCCAGCGGTTACAGGTTCCTTCAGCCCCAGCATTTT. Amino acid sequence: CASGYRFLQPQHF. The chain combines TRBV28 with TRBJ1-5; weak D call: TRBD1 (5 bases). Per germline, CDR1 MDHEN and CDR2 SYDVKM. With 8 bases removed from V and 6 bases from J, the gap between germline ends came to 14 bases. This CDR3 is built from 13 residues.

J is TRBJ1-2 and V is TRBV9; 7 nucleotides match TRBD1. The CDR3 runs 15 residues. The V and J ends lost 4 bases and 4 bases, in that order; junction bases with no gene match: 10. Germline loops: CDR1 SGDLS, CDR2 YYNGEE. The CDR3 spells CASSSRTGRTYGYTF. DNA for the CDR3: TGTGCCAGCAGCTCCCGGACAGGCCGAACCTATGGCTACACCTTC. Full variable domain (outside the CDR3, taken from reference TRBV9 and TRBJ1-2): DSGVTQTPKHLITATGQRVTLRCSPRSGDLSVYWYQQSLDQGLQFLIQYYNGEERAKGNILERFSAQQFPDLHSELNLSSLELGDSALYFCASSSRTGRTYGYTFGSGTRLTVV.

This chain uses TRBV7-9 with TRBJ2-7; D is possibly TRBD2 (5 bases). The CDR3 loop spans 14 amino acids. Germline assignment: CDR1 SEHNR and CDR2 FQNEAQ (reference sequence). V was shortened by 3 bases and J by 3 bases, with 12 bases between the two germline ends. In nucleotides, the CDR3 is TGTGCCAGCAGCTTGGGGTGGACTGTCTACGAGCAGTACTTC. Its translation: CASSLGWTVYEQYF.

The chain uses TRBV7-3 and TRBJ2-2, with D uncertain. V was cut by 5 bases and J by 0 bases, with 10 bases left in between. The length of the CDR3 is 15 residues. Germline CDR1 and CDR2: SGHTA and FQGTGA. CDR3 nucleotide sequence: TGTGCCAGCAGCCGAGACTGGTCGAACACCGGGGAGCTGTTTTTT. This gives the protein CASSRDWSNTGELFF. Based on the CDR3 plus reference TRBV7-3 and TRBJ2-2, the full variable domain is GAGVSQTPSNKVTEKGKYVELRCDPISGHTALYWYRQSLGQGPEFLIYFQGTGAADDSGLPNDRFFAVRPEGSVSTLKIQRTERGDSAVYLCASSRDWSNTGELFFGEGSRLTVL.

CDR3 loop: CASSSSAGGSYNEQFF. CDR3 nucleotide sequence: TGCGCCAGCAGCTCCTCAGCGGGCGGATCCTACAATGAGCAGTTCTTC. The chain combines TRBV5-1 with TRBJ2-1; the D gene is possibly TRBD2 (6 bases). Germline V gives CDR1 SGHRS, CDR2 YFSETQ. The length of the CDR3 is 16 residues. The V gene lost 3 bases and the J gene lost 1 base, with 14 bases spanning the gap.

The genes are TRBV27 and TRBJ2-5; 9 bases fit TRBD2. Losses at the gene ends were 2 bases for V and 4 bases for J; bases not matched to a gene: 5. CDR1 and CDR2 from the germline V gene are MNHEY and SMNVEV (reference sequence). The CDR3 sequence is 15 residues long. The CDR3 DNA reads as TGTGCCAGCAGTTTAAGTGGGACTAGCCCAGAGACCCAGTACTTC. Its translation: CASSLSGTSPETQYF.

The gene calls are TRBV10-3 and TRBJ2-5; D is possibly TRBD2 (5 bases). Germline values: CDR1 ENHRY, CDR2 SYGVKD. This CDR3 is built from 13 residues. Trimming took off 0 bases at V and 5 bases at J, with 7 bases between the two ends. This chain's CDR3 is CAISESRGETQYF. The DNA for the CDR3 is TGTGCCATCAGTGAGTCCCGGGGTGAGACCCAGTACTTC.

The chain employs TRBV18 and TRBJ1-4; 7 bases align to TRBD1. CDR1 and CDR2 (germline): KGHSH, LQKENI. V shed 3 bases, J shed 4 bases, and the junction held 8 bases outside the gene matches. The CDR3 runs to 16 residues. CDR3 sequence reads: CASSPWTGNGNEKLFF. Written as DNA, the CDR3 is TGTGCCAGCTCACCCTGGACAGGCAATGGTAATGAAAAACTGTTTTTT.

This clone was detected once. In DNA, the CDR3 is TGTGCCAGCTACCACATGGGGCTAGCGGGAGCAAGTGAGCAGTTCTTC. The encoded protein is CASYHMGLAGASEQFF. The V gene is TRBV27, the J gene TRBJ2-1; 10 positions match TRBD2. Germline values: CDR1 MNHEY, CDR2 SMNVEV (reference sequence). With V trimmed by 8 bases and J by 9 bases, 16 bases remained unmatched. This CDR3 has 16 residues.

The rearrangement joins TRBV5-4 to TRBJ2-7; tentatively, D is TRBD1 (7 bases). CDR1 is SGHNT, CDR2 YYREEE, per germline (reference sequence). There are 14 residues in the CDR3. Trimming cost V 2 bases and J 5 bases, with 14 bases left between them. For the CDR3, the DNA is TGTGCCAGCAGCTTCCAGGGGGGTTCGGACGAGCAGTACTTC. As protein: CASSFQGGSDEQYF.